These 9 T cell receptor beta chains came from one sample sequenced in a study of beta chain features in type 1 diabetes. The study reverse transcribed the entire isolated RNA, so it sequenced expressed TCRB transcripts. The assay was immunoSEQ multiplex PCR, and TCRdb's table has in-frame clones only and misses some. The sample holds fewer than 250,000 clones, over 9.5% seen once. The source material was naive CD4+ T cells from blood. These receptors all stem from a woman aged 18 to 35 in good health.

This clone was seen only a few times. The chain uses TRBV5-4 and TRBJ2-5, with 7 nucleotides matching TRBD1. This CDR3 is 17 amino acids long. Germline assignment: CDR1 SGHNT and CDR2 YYREEE (reference sequence). Trimming cost V 1 base and J 0 bases; bases outside gene matches: 9. The DNA of the CDR3 is TGTGCCAGCAGCTTGAGGTCACCCGGGACAGACCAAGAGACCCAGTACTTC. This codes for CASSLRSPGTDQETQYF.

Many counts were recorded for this clone. The chain carries TRBV7-9 and TRBJ2-7; no clear D gene. The germline V gene encodes CDR1 SEHNR and CDR2 FQNEAQ (reference sequence). V was shortened by 1 base and J by 9 bases, with 10 bases between the two germline ends. This CDR3 contains 12 residues. Here the CDR3 reads CASSLDVTRQYF. For the CDR3, the DNA is TGTGCCAGCAGCTTAGACGTCACTCGGCAGTACTTC.

This clone showed up just a few times. The chain couples TRBV30 to TRBJ2-3; weak D call: TRBD2 (6 bases). The V and J ends lost 5 bases and 1 base respectively, with 13 bases between them. The CDR3 covers 14 residues. Germline V gene data show CDR1 as GTSNPN and CDR2 as SVGIG (reference sequence). Here the CDR3 DNA reads TGTGCCTGGGCGTTTGTAGCGGGCACAGATACGCAGTATTTT. Its protein is CAWAFVAGTDTQYF.

In its sample, this clone was seen a few times. The chain couples TRBV25-1 to TRBJ2-7, with D possibly TRBD2 on 5 matching bases. The CDR3 is made up of 16 amino acids. V lost 4 bases, J lost 2 bases, and 18 bases lay in between. Germline V gives CDR1 MGHDK, CDR2 SYGVNS. The CDR3 nucleotides are TGTGCCAGCAGTGCCCGAGGAGGACCGCTAACCTACGAGCAGTACTTC. It encodes CASSARGGPLTYEQYF.

This clone was picked up a small number of times. V is TRBV18 and J is TRBJ2-7, with D tentatively TRBD2 (5 bases). This CDR3 has 15 amino acids. Between the trimmed V and J ends, which lost 2 bases and 3 bases, there was a span of 14 bases. Germline V gene data show CDR1 as KGHSH and CDR2 as LQKENI. The CDR3 bases are TGTGCCAGCTCACCATGGCCCGGGGTCTTCTACGAGCAGTACTTC. Its protein product is CASSPWPGVFYEQYF.

This clone occurred a few times. J is TRBJ2-7 and V is TRBV6-1, with 13 bases matching TRBD2. The J segment lost 5 bases and the V segment lost 4 bases, leaving 8 bases of the junction unmatched. This CDR3 comprises 16 residues. Looked up from germline, CDR1 is MNHNS and CDR2 is SASEGT. The CDR3 region is CASSGGTSGTWNEQYF. CDR3 nucleotide sequence: TGTGCCAGCAGTGGGGGGACTAGCGGGACCTGGAACGAGCAGTACTTC.

This rearrangement joins TRBV5-1 to TRBJ1-2; 8 bases are a match to TRBD1. The CDR3 totals 15 residues. V dropped 3 bases and J dropped 5; count of bases not matched to a gene: 9. CDR1 and CDR2 from the germline V gene are SGHRS and YFSETQ. CDR3 residues: CASSSTGAVDYGYTF. CDR3 nucleotide sequence: TGCGCCAGCAGCTCGACAGGGGCGGTCGATTATGGCTACACCTTC.

The chain has TRBV4-1 and TRBJ1-2; 12 bases are shared with TRBD1. The CDR3 totals 18 residues. The germline CDR1 and CDR2 sequences are MGHRA and YSYEKL. With 6 bases clipped from V and 6 bases from J, the junction kept 17 bases outside the gene matches. This CDR3 is CASSHGLAGTGGSDGYTF. The CDR3 DNA reads TGCGCCAGCAGTCATGGCCTCGCCGGGACAGGGGGCTCGGATGGCTACACCTTC.

This clone was seen more than once but under ten times. This chain joins TRBV5-4 and TRBJ1-1; unclear D gene. CDR1 SGHNT and CDR2 YYREEE come from the germline V gene (reference sequence). CDR3 length: 15 amino acids. Trimming left V 4 bases short and J 5 bases short, with 18 bases between. CDR3 region: CASSADGRGGTEAFF. CDR3 nucleotides: TGTGCCAGCAGCGCCGACGGTCGAGGTGGGACTGAAGCTTTCTTT.